The 12 T cell receptor beta chains in this list originate from one sample, sequenced in a study of cytomegalovirus exposure and HLA in healthy donors. PCR involved 60 Vbeta and 13 Jbeta primers. Some clones are missing from TCRdb's copy, which holds only in-frame ones; the method was immunoSEQ multiplex PCR. This sample has 85,000 to 100,000 clones; under 85% occur once, and the top ten carry approximately 4%. Sequenced input: PBMCs. These receptor sequences come from a woman in her thirties or forties in good health and CMV-seropositive.

The chain employs TRBV4-2 and TRBJ2-7; tentatively, D is TRBD2 (6 bases). The germline CDR1 and CDR2 sequences are LGHNA and YNFKEQ. Between the trimmed V and J ends, which lost 4 bases and 0 bases, there was a span of 13 bases. The CDR3 sequence is 15 residues long. For the CDR3, the DNA is TGTGCCAGCAGCCCAAGGCCCGGGAGCTCCTACGAGCAGTACTTC. Its protein is CASSPRPGSSYEQYF.

This clone appeared a few times. This chain uses TRBV6-9 with TRBJ1-4, with D unclear. Per germline, CDR1 MNHGY and CDR2 SVAAGI. The CDR3 is 14 amino acids. The V and J ends lost 5 bases and 0 bases respectively, with 7 bases between them. This chain's CDR3 is CASSGATTNEKLFF. CDR3 bases: TGTGCCAGCAGTGGAGCCACAACTAATGAAAAACTGTTTTTT.

The gene calls are TRBV5-6 and TRBJ2-3; no firm D call. The CDR3 runs to 12 residues. CDR1 SGHDT and CDR2 YYEEEE come from the germline V gene. Trimming removed 4 bases from V and 7 bases from J, with 10 bases in between. This chain's CDR3 is CASSLIQYTQYF. The CDR3 DNA reads as TGTGCCAGCAGCCTGATTCAGTATACGCAGTATTTT.

The rearrangement uses TRBV9 and TRBJ2-1, with TRBD2 matching 8 bases. The CDR3 extends over 13 amino acids. V was clipped by 4 bases and J by 8 bases; unmatched bases: 5. From germline, CDR1 is SGDLS and CDR2 YYNGEE. CDR3 coding DNA: TGTGCCAGCAGCTCCTTAGCGGGATATGAGCAGTTCTTC. This encodes CASSSLAGYEQFF.

A remark on this clone: Relative to the germline gene, one junction end is altered; a read error may explain this. The chain uses TRBV28 and TRBJ2-7; D unclear. CDR3 length: 14 amino acids. Germline CDR1 reads MDHEN; CDR2 reads SYDVKM. The DNA of the CDR3 is TGTGCCAGCAGCTTATTGCGGAGCTCCTACGAGCAGTACTTC. It is translated as CASSLLRSSYEQYF.

V is TRBV9 and J is TRBJ1-1; TRBD1 is a possible D gene (5 bases). Germline assignment: CDR1 SGDLS and CDR2 YYNGEE. The V end was cut by 3 bases, the J end by 4 bases, with 13 bases between. The CDR3 contains 14 residues. CDR3 in DNA: TGTGCCAGCAGCGCGGGGGAAATATCCACTGAAGCTTTCTTT. This codes for CASSAGEISTEAFF.

The chain recombines TRBV9 with TRBJ2-2; 7 nucleotides align to TRBD2. Germline CDR1 reads SGDLS; CDR2 reads YYNGEE. V shed 4 bases and J 5 bases; nucleotides not matched to a gene: 8. This CDR3 has 15 residues. The CDR3 spells CASSFSGGSTGELFF. The CDR3, as DNA: TGTGCCAGCAGCTTCTCCGGCGGGAGTACCGGGGAGCTGTTTTTT. Based on the CDR3 plus reference TRBV9 and TRBJ2-2, the full variable domain is DSGVTQTPKHLITATGQRVTLRCSPRSGDLSVYWYQQSLDQGLQFLIQYYNGEERAKGNILERFSAQQFPDLHSELNLSSLELGDSALYFCASSFSGGSTGELFFGEGSRLTVL.

There are a few counts of this clone. The J gene is TRBJ1-1, the V gene TRBV7-9; 8 nucleotides agree with TRBD1. The V gene's germline CDR1 is SEHNR and CDR2 FQNEAQ (reference sequence). V dropped 1 base and J dropped 1; count of bases not matched to a gene: 2. This CDR3 is 15 amino acids long. CDR3 in DNA: TGTGCCAGCAGCTTAGGGGACAGGCAGAACACTGAAGCTTTCTTT. Translation: CASSLGDRQNTEAFF.

The V and J genes are TRBV5-1 and TRBJ2-2; TRBD2 matches at 8 bases. J was trimmed by 1 base and V by 4 bases; bases with no gene match: 9. This CDR3 has 17 amino acids. Germline CDR1 is SGHRS and CDR2 is YFSETQ. The DNA for the CDR3 is TGCGCCAGCAGCGAAAGTAATAGCGGGAAGAACACCGGGGAGCTGTTTTTT. Its protein product is CASSESNSGKNTGELFF.

In this sample, this clone turned up once. The chain uses TRBV28 and TRBJ1-2; 9 bases are shared with TRBD1. Germline V gene data show CDR1 as MDHEN and CDR2 as SYDVKM. With 6 bases clipped from V and 3 bases from J, the junction kept 8 bases outside the gene matches. The CDR3 has 15 residues. The CDR3 DNA reads as TGTGCCAGCAGGGGGGGACAGGGAAGCTACTATGGCTACACCTTC. Its translation is CASRGGQGSYYGYTF.

The rearrangement links TRBV5-1 to TRBJ1-1; weak D call: TRBD1 (5 bases). Germline CDR1 and CDR2: SGHRS and YFSETQ. Trimming shortened V by 5 bases and J by 7 bases, and 18 bases separated the two germline ends. The CDR3 covers 14 residues. CDR3 protein: CASRTSGLLGEAFF. The DNA for the CDR3 is TGCGCCAGCAGGACTTCAGGGCTTCTGGGTGAAGCTTTCTTT.

This clone was picked up a small number of times. The V gene is TRBV2, the J gene TRBJ2-1; weak D call: TRBD2 (5 bases). The germline gives CDR1 SNHLY, CDR2 FYNNEI. V lost 6 bases to trimming and J lost 3 bases, with 9 bases between them. CDR3 length: 13 residues. CDR3 coding DNA: TGTGCCAGCAGCCCCGGACTCTACAATGAGCAGTTCTTC. This translates into CASSPGLYNEQFF.